This T cell receptor (beta chain) was documented in a study of T-cell memory formation after mild COVID-19. For this clonotype: The junction and the germline gene differ at one end; a read error may be behind it.

The CDR3 consists of 10 residues. Per the germline V gene, CDR1 is SEHNR and CDR2 is FQNEAQ (reference sequence). TCRdb analysed the 5' RACE reads with MiXCR anew, one entry per CDR3 protein. This table has a few hundred thousand distinct CDR3 sequences, roughly 15% appearing once. The chain recombines TRBV7-9 with TRBJ2-1, with D unclear. Material for sequencing was PBMCs or a T cell subset sorted from them (not recorded which). The origin of this receptor is a man between 18 and 35 years old who had mild COVID-19 (a few samples of this study predate the infection). Cell type and time point are not known. The DNA of the CDR3 is TGTGCCAGCAGCTCTGATTACCGTGTCTTC. Residues: CASSSDYRVF.